This T cell receptor beta chain was documented in a study of blood T cell repertoires in COVID-19. The wider study: Acute and convalescent COVID-19 specimens originated in the United States, Italy and Spain. Sample material is recorded as cDNA or gDNA derived from T cells, B-cell-depleted T cells, or PBMCs.

In its sample, this clone was seen a few times. In germline, CDR1 is SGDLS, CDR2 YYNGEE. Trimming removed 0 bases from V and 5 bases from J; junction bases left unmatched: 5. The CDR3 has 15 residues. Profiled with immunoSEQ multiplex PCR; TCRdb holds only in-frame clones, not every one. Of some 5,700 clones in the sample, roughly 80% were seen once. V is TRBV9 and J is TRBJ2-5; 9 nucleotides agree with TRBD2. Material for sequencing was peripheral blood. The TCR comes from a human donor with active COVID-19. The donor label of this sample is uncertain. The CDR3 DNA reads TGTGCCAGCAGCGTAGTGGCTAGCGGGACTGAGACCCAGTACTTC. Amino acids: CASSVVASGTETQYF.